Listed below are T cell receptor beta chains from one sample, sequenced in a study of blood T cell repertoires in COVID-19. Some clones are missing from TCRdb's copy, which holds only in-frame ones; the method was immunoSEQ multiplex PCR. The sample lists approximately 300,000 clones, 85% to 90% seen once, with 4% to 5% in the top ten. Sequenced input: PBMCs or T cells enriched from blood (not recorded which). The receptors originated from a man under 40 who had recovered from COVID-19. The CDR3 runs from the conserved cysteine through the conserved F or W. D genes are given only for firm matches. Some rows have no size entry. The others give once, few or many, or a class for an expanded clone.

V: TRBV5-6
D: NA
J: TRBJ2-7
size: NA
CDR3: CASSLEDILSYEQYF
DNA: TGTGCCAGCAGCTTGGAGGACATTCTCTCCTACGAGCAGTACTTC

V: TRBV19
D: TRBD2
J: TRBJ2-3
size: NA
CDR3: CASSGLGGGTDTQYF
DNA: TGTGCCAGTAGTGGTCTGGGGGGGGGCACAGATACGCAGTATTTT

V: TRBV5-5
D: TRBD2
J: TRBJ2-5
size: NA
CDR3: CASSWTSPEETQYF
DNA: TGTGCCAGCAGCTGGACTAGCCCGGAAGAGACCCAGTACTTC

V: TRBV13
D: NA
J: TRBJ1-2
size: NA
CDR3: CASRSRAGNYGYTF
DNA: TGTGCCAGCAGATCCAGGGCAGGGAACTATGGCTACACCTTC

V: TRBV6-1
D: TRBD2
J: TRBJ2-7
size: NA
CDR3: CASSDSGTSYEQYF
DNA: TGTGCCAGCAGTGATAGCGGGACTTCCTACGAGCAGTACTTC

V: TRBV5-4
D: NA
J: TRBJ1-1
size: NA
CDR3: CASSLIAQGMNTEAFF
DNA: TGTGCCAGCAGCTTGATCGCCCAGGGCATGAACACTGAAGCTTTCTTT

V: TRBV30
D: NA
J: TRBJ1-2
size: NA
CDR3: CAWSQKLGSYTF
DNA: TGTGCCTGGAGTCAAAAGCTGGGCAGCTACACCTTC

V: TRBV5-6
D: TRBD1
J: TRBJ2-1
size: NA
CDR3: CASSRDRGLYNEQFF
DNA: TGTGCCAGCAGCCGGGACAGGGGGCTCTACAATGAGCAGTTCTTC

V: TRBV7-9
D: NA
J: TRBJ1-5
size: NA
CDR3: CASSLVVGGQQIPQHF
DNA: TGTGCCAGCAGCTTAGTGGTAGGGGGACAACAGATCCCCCAGCATTTT

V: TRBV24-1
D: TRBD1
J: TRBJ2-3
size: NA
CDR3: CATSDPSGTGLDTQYF
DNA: TGTGCCACCAGTGACCCGTCCGGGACAGGCCTTGATACGCAGTATTTT

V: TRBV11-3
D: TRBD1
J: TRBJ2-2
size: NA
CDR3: CASTGTGQGANTGELFF
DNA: TGTGCCAGCACCGGAACCGGACAGGGCGCGAACACCGGGGAGCTGTTTTTT

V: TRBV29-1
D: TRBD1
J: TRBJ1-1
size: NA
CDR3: CSVEEDRGLTEAFF
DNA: TGCAGCGTTGAAGAAGACAGGGGGCTCACTGAAGCTTTCTTT

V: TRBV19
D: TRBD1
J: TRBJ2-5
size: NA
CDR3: CASSIDRTGRWEETQYF
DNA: TGTGCCAGTAGTATAGATCGGACAGGGCGCTGGGAGGAGACCCAGTACTTC

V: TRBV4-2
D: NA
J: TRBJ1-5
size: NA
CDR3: CASSQEGGQPQHF
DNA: TGTGCCAGCAGCCAAGAGGGGGGACAGCCCCAGCATTTT

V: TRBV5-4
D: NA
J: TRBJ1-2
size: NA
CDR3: CASSPGRGGYTF
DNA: TGTGCCAGCAGCCCCGGCCGGGGTGGCTACACCTTC

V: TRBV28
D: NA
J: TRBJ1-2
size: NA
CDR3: CASKGSWGPTNYGYTF
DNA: TGTGCCAGCAAGGGGTCATGGGGGCCCACTAACTATGGCTACACCTTC

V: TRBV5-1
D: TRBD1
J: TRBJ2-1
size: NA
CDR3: CASSSQGGGFGEQFF
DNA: TGCGCCAGCAGTTCACAGGGGGGCGGTTTCGGTGAGCAGTTCTTC

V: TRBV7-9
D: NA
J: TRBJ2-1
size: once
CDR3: CAARENEQFF
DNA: TGTGCCGCCCGGGAGAATGAGCAGTTCTTC

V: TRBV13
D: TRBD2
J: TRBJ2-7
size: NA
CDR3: CASSLDRTSGRAYYEQYF
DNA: TGTGCCAGCAGCCTCGACCGGACTAGCGGGAGAGCCTACTACGAGCAGTACTTC

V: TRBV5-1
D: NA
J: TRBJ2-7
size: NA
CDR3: CASSPRQRTYEQYF
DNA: TGCGCCAGCAGCCCTCGACAGCGAACCTACGAGCAGTACTTC

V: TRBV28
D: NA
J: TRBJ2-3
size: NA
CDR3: CASSLGGANQGADTQYF
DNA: TGTGCCAGCAGTTTAGGAGGGGCAAACCAGGGCGCAGATACGCAGTATTTT

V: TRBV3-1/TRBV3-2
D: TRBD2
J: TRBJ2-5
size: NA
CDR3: CASSQVQLAALGTQYF
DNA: TGTGCCAGCAGCCAAGTCCAACTAGCGGCCCTGGGGACCCAGTACTTC

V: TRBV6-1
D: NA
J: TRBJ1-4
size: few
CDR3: CASSDRAFATNEKLFF
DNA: TGTGCCAGCAGTGACAGGGCTTTTGCAACTAATGAAAAACTGTTTTTT

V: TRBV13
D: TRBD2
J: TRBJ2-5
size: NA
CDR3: CASSPRQAGETQYF
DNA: TGTGCCAGCAGCCCCCGTCAAGCGGGGGAGACCCAGTACTTC

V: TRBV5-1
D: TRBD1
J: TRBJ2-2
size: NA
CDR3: CASSWTGGDTGELFF
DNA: TGCGCCAGCAGCTGGACAGGGGGTGACACCGGGGAGCTGTTTTTT

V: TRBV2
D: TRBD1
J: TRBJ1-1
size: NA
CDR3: CASSGQGIMNTEAFF
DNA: TGTGCCAGCAGTGGACAGGGCATTATGAACACTGAAGCTTTCTTT